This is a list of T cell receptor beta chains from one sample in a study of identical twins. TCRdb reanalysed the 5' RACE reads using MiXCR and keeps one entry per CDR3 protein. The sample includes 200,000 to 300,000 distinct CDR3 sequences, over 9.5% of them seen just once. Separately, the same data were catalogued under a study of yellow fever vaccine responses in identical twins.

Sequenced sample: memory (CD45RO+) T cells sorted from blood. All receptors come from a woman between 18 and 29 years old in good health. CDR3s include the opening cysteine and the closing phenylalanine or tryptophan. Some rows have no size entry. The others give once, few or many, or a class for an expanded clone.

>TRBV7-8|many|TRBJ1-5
CASSLASPGGNQPQHF
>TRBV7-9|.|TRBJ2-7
CASSTTGLVSSYEQYF
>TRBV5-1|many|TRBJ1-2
CASSFGQLNYGYTF
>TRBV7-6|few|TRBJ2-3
CASSLSLADTQYF
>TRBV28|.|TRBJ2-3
CASRKQGGGTDTQYF
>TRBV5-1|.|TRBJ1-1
CASSLYRQGNTEAFF
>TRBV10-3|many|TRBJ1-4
CAISEERTVAEKLFF
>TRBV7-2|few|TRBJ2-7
CASSLGRSSGSYEQYF
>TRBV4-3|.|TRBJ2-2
CASSQEFGLAGVHGELFF
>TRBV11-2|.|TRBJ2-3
CASSLAGGEDTQYF
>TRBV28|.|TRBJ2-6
CASSSVASGLAGAPAGANVLTF
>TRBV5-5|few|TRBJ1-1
CASSLVPKSNTEAFF
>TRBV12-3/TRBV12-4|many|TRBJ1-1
CASTRTGGFTEAFF